Listed here are 14 T cell receptor beta chains from one sample, sequenced in a study of spatial heterogeneity in lung cancer. TCRdb re-analysed the 5' RACE reads in MiXCR, keeping a single row per CDR3 protein. The profile shows approximately 81,000 distinct CDR3 sequences, roughly 12% of them singletons. Stated time point: sample taken at primary tumor resection. The study sequenced unsorted whole RNA from tumor, nontumor lung or frozen PBMC. This specimen was PBMCs, taken at surgery. Receptor source: a male donor with early-stage non-small cell lung cancer.

This clonotype has just a few counts. V usage is TRBV5-1 and J usage is TRBJ1-1; 7 nucleotides agree with TRBD1. After removal of 4 bases from V and 1 base from J, the junction contained 7 bases not matched to a gene. CDR1 and CDR2 (germline): SGHRS, YFSETQ. This CDR3 comprises 15 residues. The CDR3 sequence is CASSPLGQENTEAFF. For the CDR3, the DNA is TGCGCCAGCAGCCCCCTTGGACAGGAGAACACTGAAGCTTTCTTT.

This clonotype was counted ten times or more. The chain employs TRBV20-1 and TRBJ2-5; perhaps TRBD2 as D (7 bases). V was trimmed by 6 bases and J by 7 bases, leaving 12 bases between them. Germline CDR1 is DFQATT and CDR2 is SNEGSKA (reference sequence). The CDR3 covers 11 residues. The CDR3 nucleotides read TGCAGTGCAGTGGGAGGGGGGACCCAGTACTTC. Its protein is CSAVGGGTQYF.

The rearrangement uses TRBV11-2 and TRBJ2-7; a weak D match, TRBD2 (6 bases). This CDR3 comprises 13 residues. From germline, CDR1 is SGHAT and CDR2 FQNNGV. Trimming cost V 5 bases and J 9 bases, with 17 bases left between them. The CDR3 reads CASSPTRAGRQYF. In DNA form, the CDR3 reads TGTGCCAGCAGCCCCACCCGGGCGGGGCGGCAGTACTTC.

In this sample, this clonotype turned up a few times. The V call is TRBV5-1, the J call TRBJ2-2; maybe TRBD2 (5 bases). Trimming removed 3 bases at V and 1 base at J, with 10 bases between. This CDR3 spans 15 amino acids. Germline V gene data show CDR1 as SGHRS and CDR2 as YFSETQ. CDR3 bases: TGCGCCAGCAGCTCCGCCGGAGGGAACACCGGGGAGCTGTTTTTT. This sequence encodes CASSSAGGNTGELFF.

At least ten counts were recorded for this clonotype. V usage is TRBV10-3 and J usage is TRBJ2-1; D perhaps matches TRBD1 (7 bases). This CDR3 has 16 residues. The germline V and J ends were trimmed by 1 base and 6 bases, with 16 bases remaining between them. CDR1 and CDR2 from the germline V gene are ENHRY and SYGVKD. The CDR3 DNA reads as TGTGCCATCAGTGAGTTCGCGGGACAGCAAAGCAATGAGCAGTTCTTC. The encoded protein is CAISEFAGQQSNEQFF.

This clonotype was observed many times. The chain combines TRBV29-1 with TRBJ2-7; D may be TRBD1 or TRBD2 (6 bases each). The V end lost 3 bases, the J end lost 4 bases, and 13 bases lay between the germline ends. The germline CDR1 and CDR2 sequences are SQVTM and ANQGSEA. The CDR3 sequence is 13 residues long. The CDR3 region is CSVEFQGRYEQYF. The CDR3 DNA follows: TGCAGCGTTGAGTTCCAGGGGAGGTACGAGCAGTACTTC.

This clonotype has at least ten counts. CDR3: CASTFNLGANTGELFF. As DNA, the CDR3 is TGTGCCAGCACCTTTAACCTGGGAGCGAACACCGGGGAGCTGTTTTTT. This chain links TRBV27 with TRBJ2-2; tentative D call: TRBD2 (5 bases). The germline V and J ends were trimmed by 7 bases and 0 bases, with 15 bases remaining between them. The CDR3 runs 16 residues. In germline, CDR1 is MNHEY, CDR2 SMNVEV (reference sequence).

The chain couples TRBV7-2 to TRBJ2-5; no clear D gene. CDR3 length: 14 residues. With 1 base removed from V and 2 bases from J, the gap between germline ends came to 8 bases. Germline V CDR1 and CDR2: SGHTA, FQGNSA. CDR3 protein: CASSLEPIQETQYF. The DNA of the CDR3 is TGTGCCAGCAGCTTAGAACCCATTCAAGAGACCCAGTACTTC.

The chain combines TRBV6-6 with TRBJ1-1; the D gene is possibly TRBD1 (5 bases). V lost 5 bases and J lost 1, with 11 bases in between. This CDR3 comprises 14 residues. Germline V lookup: CDR1 MNHNY, CDR2 SVGAGI (reference sequence). The CDR3: CASSVGAQNTEAFF. Here the CDR3 DNA reads TGTGCCAGCAGTGTAGGGGCCCAGAACACTGAAGCTTTCTTT.

The CDR3 coding sequence is TGTGCCAGCAGCCACTTCGCTAGCGGGGGCCCCACCGGGGAGCTGTTTTTT. The encoded protein is CASSHFASGGPTGELFF. J is TRBJ2-2 and V is TRBV5-6; TRBD2 matches at 10 bases. The germline V gene has CDR1 SGHDT and CDR2 YYEEEE. The CDR3 extends over 17 amino acids. V gave up 4 bases and J gave up 4 bases; unmatched junction bases: 10.

This clonotype was recorded a few times. This chain links TRBV5-1 with TRBJ2-1, with D perhaps matching TRBD1 (6 bases). Looked up from germline, CDR1 is SGHRS and CDR2 is YFSETQ. The CDR3 covers 16 residues. V was shortened by 3 bases and J by 0 bases, with 13 bases between the two germline ends. CDR3 coding DNA: TGCGCCAGCAGCTACGCAGGGGATCCCTCCTACAATGAGCAGTTCTTC. This codes for CASSYAGDPSYNEQFF. The whole variable domain, remainder taken from reference TRBV5-1 and TRBJ2-1, is KAGVTQTPRYLIKTRGQQVTLSCSPISGHRSVSWYQQTPGQGLQFLFEYFSETQRNKGNFPGRFSGRQFSNSRSEMNVSTLELGDSALYLCASSYAGDPSYNEQFFGPGTRLTVL.

CDR3 nucleotide sequence: TGTGCCAGCAGCCTACGACTAGCGGGAGGAGAGACCCAGTACTTC. Protein product: CASSLRLAGGETQYF. The chain combines TRBV7-7 with TRBJ2-5; TRBD2 aligns across 13 bases. J lost 4 bases, V lost 5 bases, and 4 bases had no gene match. Germline V gene sequence: CDR1 SSHAT, CDR2 FNYEAQ (reference sequence). This CDR3 comprises 15 residues.

The chain recombines TRBV5-1 with TRBJ2-3; tentative D call: TRBD2 (6 bases). V lost 2 bases and J lost 2, with 9 bases in between. This CDR3 is built from 14 residues. Germline CDR1 reads SGHRS; CDR2 reads YFSETQ. The CDR3 sequence: CASSLGGSTDTQYF. DNA for the CDR3: TGCGCCAGCAGCTTAGGAGGGTCCACAGATACGCAGTATTTT.

The CDR3 DNA reads as TGTGCCAGCTCACCCCGGGGAGGACCCGTCAATCAGCCCCAGCATTTT. Translation gives CASSPRGGPVNQPQHF. The V call is TRBV18, the J call TRBJ1-5; no definite D call. CDR1 and CDR2 (germline): KGHSH, LQKENI. V was trimmed by 3 bases and J by 3 bases, leaving 15 bases between them. The CDR3 has 16 amino acids.